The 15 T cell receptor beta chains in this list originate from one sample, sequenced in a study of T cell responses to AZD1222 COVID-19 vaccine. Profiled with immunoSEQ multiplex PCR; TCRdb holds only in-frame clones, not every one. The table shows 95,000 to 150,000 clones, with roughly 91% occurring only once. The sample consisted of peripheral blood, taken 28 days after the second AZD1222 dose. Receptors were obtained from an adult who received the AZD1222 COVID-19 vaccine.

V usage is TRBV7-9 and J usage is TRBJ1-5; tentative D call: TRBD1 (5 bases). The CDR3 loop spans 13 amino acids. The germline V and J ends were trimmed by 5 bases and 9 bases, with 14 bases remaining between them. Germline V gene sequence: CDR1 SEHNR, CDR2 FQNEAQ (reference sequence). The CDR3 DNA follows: TGTGCCAGCAGCCCCGGGACCGCCTTGCCCCAGCATTTT. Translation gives CASSPGTALPQHF.

The CDR3 DNA sequence: TGTGCCAGCAGCTATGGGCAGGGGATGAACACTGAAGCTTTCTTT. It yields the protein CASSYGQGMNTEAFF. The chain carries TRBV7-9 and TRBJ1-1; TRBD1 is a possible D gene (6 bases). The CDR3 runs 15 residues. Germline V gene lookup returns CDR1 SEHNR and CDR2 FQNEAQ (reference sequence). The germline V and J ends were trimmed by 4 bases and 0 bases, with 12 bases remaining between them.

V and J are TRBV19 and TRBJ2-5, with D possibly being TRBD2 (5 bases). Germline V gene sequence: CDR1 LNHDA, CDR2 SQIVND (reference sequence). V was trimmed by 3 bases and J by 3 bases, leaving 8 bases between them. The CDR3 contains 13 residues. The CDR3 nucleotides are TGTGCCAGTAGTATTTTTAGCGAAGAGACCCAGTACTTC. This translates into CASSIFSEETQYF.

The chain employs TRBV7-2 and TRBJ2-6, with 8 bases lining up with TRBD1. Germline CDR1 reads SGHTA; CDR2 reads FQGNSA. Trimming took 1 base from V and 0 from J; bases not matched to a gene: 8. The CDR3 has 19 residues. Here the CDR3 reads CASSLVRQGATSGANVLTF. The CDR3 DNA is TGTGCCAGCAGCTTAGTTAGGCAGGGGGCTACCTCTGGGGCCAACGTCCTGACTTTC.

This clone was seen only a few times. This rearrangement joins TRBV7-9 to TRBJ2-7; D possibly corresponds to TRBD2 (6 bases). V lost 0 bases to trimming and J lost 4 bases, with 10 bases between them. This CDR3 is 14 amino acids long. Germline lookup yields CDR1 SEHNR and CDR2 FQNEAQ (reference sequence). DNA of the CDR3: TGTGCCAGCAGCTTAGCGGGAGGAGAATACGAGCAGTACTTC. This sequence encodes CASSLAGGEYEQYF.

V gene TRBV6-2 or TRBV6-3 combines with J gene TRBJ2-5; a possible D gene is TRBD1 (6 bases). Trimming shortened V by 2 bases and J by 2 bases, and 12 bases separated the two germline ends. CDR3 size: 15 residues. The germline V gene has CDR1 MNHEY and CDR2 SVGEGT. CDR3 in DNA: TGTGCCAGCAGTTACGGGGCAGGGGAACAAGAGACCCAGTACTTC. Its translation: CASSYGAGEQETQYF.

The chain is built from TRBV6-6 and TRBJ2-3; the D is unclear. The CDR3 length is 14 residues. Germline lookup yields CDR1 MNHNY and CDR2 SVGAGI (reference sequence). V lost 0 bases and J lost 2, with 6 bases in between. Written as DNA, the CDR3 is TGTGCCAGCAGTTACTCGTCTATCACAGATACGCAGTATTTT. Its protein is CASSYSSITDTQYF.

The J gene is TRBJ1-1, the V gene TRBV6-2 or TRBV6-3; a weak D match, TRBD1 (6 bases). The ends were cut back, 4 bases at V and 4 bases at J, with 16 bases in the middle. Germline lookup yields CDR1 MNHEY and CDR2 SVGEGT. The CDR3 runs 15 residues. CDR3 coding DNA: TGTGCCAGCAGTTTAGTACCACAGGGAATCACTGAAGCTTTCTTT. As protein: CASSLVPQGITEAFF.

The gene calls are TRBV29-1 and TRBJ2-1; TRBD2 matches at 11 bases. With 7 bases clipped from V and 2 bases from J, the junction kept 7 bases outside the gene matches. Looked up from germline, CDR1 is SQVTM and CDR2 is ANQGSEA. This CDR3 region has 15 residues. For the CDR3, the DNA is TGCAGCGCCTCGTTAGCGGGAGGGCCCTACAATGAGCAGTTCTTC. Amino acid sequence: CSASLAGGPYNEQFF.

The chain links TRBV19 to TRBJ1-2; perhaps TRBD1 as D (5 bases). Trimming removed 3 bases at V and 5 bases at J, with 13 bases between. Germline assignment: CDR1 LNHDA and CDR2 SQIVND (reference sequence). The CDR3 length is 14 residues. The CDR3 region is CASSIPGTLYGYTF. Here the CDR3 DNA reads TGTGCCAGTAGTATCCCCGGGACGTTATATGGCTACACCTTC.

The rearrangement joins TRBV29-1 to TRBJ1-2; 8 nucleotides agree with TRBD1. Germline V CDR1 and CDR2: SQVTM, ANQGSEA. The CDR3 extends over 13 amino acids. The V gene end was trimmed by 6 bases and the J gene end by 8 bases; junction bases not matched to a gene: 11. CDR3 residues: CSVPVQGVIGYTF. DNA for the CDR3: TGCAGCGTCCCAGTACAGGGGGTGATAGGCTACACCTTC.

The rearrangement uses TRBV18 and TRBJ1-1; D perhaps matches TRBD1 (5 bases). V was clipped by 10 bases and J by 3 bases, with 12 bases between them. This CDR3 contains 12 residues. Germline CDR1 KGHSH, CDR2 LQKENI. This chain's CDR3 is CATAPGDTEAFF. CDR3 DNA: TGTGCCACGGCACCGGGGGACACTGAAGCTTTCTTT.

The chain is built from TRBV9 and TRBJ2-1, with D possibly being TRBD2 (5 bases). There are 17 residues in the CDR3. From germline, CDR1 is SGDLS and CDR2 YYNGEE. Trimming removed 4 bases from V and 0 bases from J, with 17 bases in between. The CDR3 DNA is TGTGCCAGCAGCTCCCCTCGGGATCTACTCTCCTACAATGAGCAGTTCTTC. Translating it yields CASSSPRDLLSYNEQFF.

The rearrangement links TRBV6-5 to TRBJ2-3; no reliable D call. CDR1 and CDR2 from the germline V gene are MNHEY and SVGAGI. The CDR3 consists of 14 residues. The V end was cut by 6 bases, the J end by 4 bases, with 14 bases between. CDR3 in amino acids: CASSLTFASDTQYF. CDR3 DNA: TGTGCCAGCAGCCTAACCTTCGCTTCAGATACGCAGTATTTT.

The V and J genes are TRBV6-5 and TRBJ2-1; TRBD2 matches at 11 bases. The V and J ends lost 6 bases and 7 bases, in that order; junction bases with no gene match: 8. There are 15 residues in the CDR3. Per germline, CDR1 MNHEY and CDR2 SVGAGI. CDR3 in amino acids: CASSYSGGAENEQFF. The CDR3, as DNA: TGTGCCAGCAGCTATAGCGGGGGGGCGGAAAATGAGCAGTTCTTC.